The present T cell receptor beta chain was sequenced within a study of OX40 agonist ivuxolimab in advanced cancers. From germline, CDR1 is GTSNPN and CDR2 SVGIG (reference sequence). Trimming at V came to 3 bases and at J to 4 bases, leaving 12 bases not matched to a gene. This CDR3 contains 16 residues. This clone was seen only once. What it binds is unknown. Notes on the study in general: At 0.1 to 3.0 mg/kg, clonal expansion of CD4+ and CD8+ blood T cells had occurred by week 6.

Some clones are missing from TCRdb's copy, which holds only in-frame ones; the method was immunoSEQ multiplex PCR. The sample carries roughly 98,000 clones, just under 85% recorded once. The sample here was CD4+ or CD8+ T cells sorted from blood, taken in a trial of the OX40 agonist ivuxolimab. The sequence derives from an adult with an advanced solid tumor such as melanoma, head and neck, liver or kidney cancer. The chain uses TRBV30 and TRBJ1-5, with TRBD1 matching 7 bases. This CDR3 is CAWRKGRQGANQPQHF. In DNA form, the CDR3 reads TGTGCCTGGAGGAAAGGACGACAGGGAGCTAATCAGCCCCAGCATTTT.